The sample holds many counts of the clone carrying this T cell receptor (beta chain). This sample was taken from a study of T-cell reconstitution after alpha-beta-depleted transplantation in children. After removal of 5 bases from V and 2 bases from J, the junction contained 7 bases not matched to a gene. This CDR3 is 15 amino acids long. Germline V gene data show CDR1 as SEHNR and CDR2 as FQNEAQ (reference sequence). It was with unique molecular identifiers that the TCRbeta library was prepared. TCRdb reprocessed the PCR reads with MiXCR, giving one entry per CDR3 protein. Of around 71,000 distinct CDR3 sequences listed, 6% to 8% were seen once; the top ten hold less than 3%.

The chain joins TRBV7-9 to TRBJ2-7; 9 bases match TRBD2. The TCR originated in a human donor who donated a stem cell graft to a child with acute lymphoblastic leukemia. The starting material was PBMCs from the stem cell graft donor, obtained from the stem cell graft. The CDR3: CASSMTSGTPYEQYF. The CDR3 DNA is TGTGCCAGCAGCATGACTAGCGGTACTCCCTACGAGCAGTACTTC.